The following is a T cell receptor beta chain sequence with its context. This sample was included in a study of T cell changes during pregnancy in multiple sclerosis. The V segment lost 1 base and the J segment 5 bases; nucleotides outside the gene matches: 3. CDR3 length: 14 amino acids. Germline V gene lookup returns CDR1 MNHNY and CDR2 SVGAGI (reference sequence). TCRdb's table, derived via immunoSEQ multiplex PCR, lists solely in-frame clones and lacks some. Of roughly 60,000 clones in the sample, approximately 92% were seen once. This chain connects TRBV6-6 to TRBJ2-3; 7 positions agree with TRBD2. Sequenced material: peripheral blood, taken in the second trimester of pregnancy. The clonotype was recovered from a female donor with multiple sclerosis, enrolled in a pregnancy study. Here the CDR3 reads CASSYWGGVDTQYF. The DNA for the CDR3 is TGTGCCAGCAGTTACTGGGGGGGGGTAGATACGCAGTATTTT.